What follows are 9 T cell receptor beta chains derived from one specimen sequenced in a study of CD8+CD57+ T cells in acquired aplastic anemia. Genomic DNA provided the template from which TCR beta VDJ and CDR3 profiles were obtained. TCRdb reprocessed the reads via MiXCR and lists one record per CDR3 protein. The sample carries 310,000 or so distinct CDR3 sequences, approximately 57% recorded once. Flow cytometry had shown expanded CD8+CD57+ cells in the patients chosen for sequencing. Material: sorted CD4+, CD8+, or CD8+CD57+ T cells (not recorded which) from PBMCs. The receptors here all came from a human donor with aplastic anemia.

V and J are TRBV2 and TRBJ1-5; weak D call: TRBD1 (6 bases). Trimming shortened V by 2 bases and J by 7 bases, and 9 bases separated the two germline ends. The CDR3 sequence is 13 residues long. CDR1 and CDR2 (germline): SNHLY, FYNNEI. The CDR3 reads CASSEQQGQPQHF. CDR3 in DNA: TGTGCCAGCAGTGAACAACAGGGCCAGCCCCAGCATTTT.

V usage is TRBV5-6 and J usage is TRBJ1-2; D unresolved. The CDR3 covers 16 residues. Trimming took 2 bases from V and 2 from J, leaving 16 bases between them. CDR1 is SGHDT and CDR2 is YYEEEE in the germline V gene. DNA for the CDR3: TGTGCCAGCAGCTTATGGAGGGTACGGGCAAACTATGGCTACACCTTC. Translating it yields CASSLWRVRANYGYTF.

In its sample, this clonotype was seen many times. This sequence joins TRBV3-1 and TRBJ2-5; TRBD1 is a possible D gene (6 bases). The CDR3 has 13 residues. Trimming removed 6 bases from V and 5 bases from J, with 13 bases in between. CDR1 is LGHDT and CDR2 is YNNKEL in the germline V gene (reference sequence). CDR3 coding DNA: TGTGCCAGCAGGCATACAGGGCAGGAGACCCAGTACTTC. This sequence encodes CASRHTGQETQYF.

The chain combines TRBV2 with TRBJ2-1; 8 bases fit TRBD1. Germline trimming cut 2 bases from V and 7 bases from J; bases unmatched to any gene: 1. There are 13 residues in the CDR3. CDR1 and CDR2 (germline): SNHLY, FYNNEI. The CDR3: CASSEQGANEQFF. CDR3 in DNA: TGTGCCAGCAGTGAACAGGGGGCTAATGAGCAGTTCTTC.

The gene calls are TRBV28 and TRBJ2-2, with D tentatively TRBD2 (5 bases). The CDR3 covers 13 residues. CDR1 and CDR2 from the germline V gene are MDHEN and SYDVKM. V was pared by 6 bases and J by 4 bases, with 9 bases between. Written as DNA, the CDR3 is TGTGCCAGCAGCTACCGGGGCACCGGGGAGCTGTTTTTT. It specifies CASSYRGTGELFF.

The chain uses TRBV20-1 and TRBJ2-7; D call uncertain. V was pared by 3 bases and J by 6 bases, with 15 bases between. The CDR3 is 13 residues long. The V gene's germline CDR1 is DFQATT and CDR2 SNEGSKA (reference sequence). Written as DNA, the CDR3 is TGCAGTGCTAGGAGGCCGGCAGGAAGCGAGCAGTACTTC. As protein: CSARRPAGSEQYF.

The genes are TRBV19 and TRBJ2-7, with D possibly TRBD1 on 5 matching bases. The V end was cut by 9 bases, the J end by 7 bases, with 19 bases between. Germline values: CDR1 LNHDA, CDR2 SQIVND (reference sequence). This CDR3 comprises 13 residues. CDR3 sequence (DNA): TGTGCCAGCAGTTACCATGGGCAGGGAGAGCAGTACTTC. This codes for CASSYHGQGEQYF. The full variable domain, completed using reference TRBV19 and TRBJ2-7, is DGGITQSPKYLFRKEGQNVTLSCEQNLNHDAMYWYRQDPGQGLRLIYYSQIVNDFQKGDIAEGYSVSREKKESFPLTVTSAQKNPTAFYLCASSYHGQGEQYFGPGTRLTVT.

The V and J genes are TRBV7-2 and TRBJ1-2; 12 bases match TRBD1. The germline CDR1 and CDR2 sequences are SGHTA and FQGNSA. V trimming: 6 bases; J trimming: 8 bases; junction bases outside the gene matches: 4. The CDR3 spans 13 residues. Here the CDR3 reads CASSEGTGGGYTF. The CDR3 DNA is TGTGCCAGCAGTGAGGGGACAGGGGGCGGCTACACCTTC. The variable domain in full, completed from reference TRBV7-2 and TRBJ1-2, reads GAGVSQSPSNKVTEKGKDVELRCDPISGHTALYWYRQSLGQGLEFLIYFQGNSAPDKSGLPSDRFSAERTGGSVSTLTIQRTQQEDSAVYLCASSEGTGGGYTFGSGTRLTVV.

For this clonotype: An end of the junction differs from the germline gene, which may be a read error. The chain couples TRBV5-1 to TRBJ2-5; TRBD2 agrees at 11 bases. CDR3 size: 17 residues. In germline, CDR1 is SGHRS, CDR2 YFSETQ. The CDR3 spells CASSLGGTSGSQETQCF. The CDR3 DNA follows: TGCGCCAGCAGCTTAGGTGGGACTAGCGGATCCCAAGAGACCCAGTGCTTC. The variable domain in full, with the rest retrieved from reference TRBV5-1 and TRBJ2-5, is KAGVTQTPRYLIKTRGQQVTLSCSPISGHRSVSWYQQTPGQGLQFLFEYFSETQRNKGNFPGRFSGRQFSNSRSEMNVSTLELGDSALYLCASSLGGTSGSQETQCFGPGTRLLVL.